The present T cell receptor beta chain was sequenced within a study of beta chain features in type 1 diabetes. Points from the study as a whole: Within each of all four CD4+ subsets, Type 1 diabetes patients had TCRB CDR3s that were moderately but significantly shorter.

The sequenced template was cDNA made from the entire isolated RNA. The protocol was immunoSEQ multiplex PCR, while the TCRdb copy is restricted to in-frame clones and leaves out a portion. Of about 650,000 clones detected, 9.5% to 15% appear once; the ten largest clones hold 0.095% to 0.15%. V lost 4 bases to trimming and J lost 0 bases, with 16 bases between them. In germline, CDR1 is MGHDK, CDR2 SYGVNS. The CDR3 length is 18 residues. This clone has a handful of counts. Antigen unknown. V and J are TRBV25-1 and TRBJ2-6; perhaps TRBD1 as D (6 bases). The receptor was derived from a man aged 25-45 years with type 1 diabetes. The sample taken for sequencing was naive CD4+ T cells from blood. The CDR3 region has the DNA TGTGCCAGCAGTGTCACAGGGTCGACCGACTCTGGGGCCAACGTCCTGACTTTC. Translated, it gives CASSVTGSTDSGANVLTF.